The clone carrying this T cell receptor beta chain appeared a few times. Its antigen remains unknown. Between the trimmed V and J ends, which lost 3 bases and 0 bases, there was a span of 14 bases. In germline, CDR1 is GTSNPN, CDR2 SVGIG (reference sequence). The CDR3 runs to 15 residues. This entry comes from a study of T-cell reconstitution after alpha-beta-depleted transplantation in children. Study-wide points: Some patients' high day-60 TCRbeta diversity was traced to surviving recipient T cells and thymic progenitors. T-cell counts and diversity at one year following transplant were attributed mainly to newly produced T cells.

During its preparation, the TCRbeta library received unique molecular identifiers. TCRdb re-called the PCR reads with MiXCR, one entry per CDR3 protein. The sample lists 55,000 to 70,000 distinct CDR3 sequences, 11% occurring once. The origin of this receptor is a boy younger than 18 with acute myeloid leukemia, due to receive a stem cell transplant. The specimen was PBMCs, collected before TCRalphabeta/CD19-depleted stem cell transplant. The rearrangement links TRBV30 to TRBJ1-2; tentative D call: TRBD1 (6 bases). The CDR3 bases are TGTGCCTGGAGCCGCCCGACAGGCTCTAACTATGGCTACACCTTC. Translated, it gives CAWSRPTGSNYGYTF.